The rows below give T cell receptor beta chains drawn from one sample of a study of T cell repertoires in cytomegalovirus infection. TCRdb processed the reads anew with MiXCR; each CDR3 protein has one entry. The table includes nearly 450,000 distinct CDR3 sequences, roughly 30% detected once. The sample consisted of PBMCs. Source of these receptors: a human donor in good health (CMV status not recorded). Some clones in this sample may be carry-over from other donors' samples. The CDR3 runs from the conserved cysteine through the conserved F or W. A D gene is named only where the DNA matches it firmly. Only some rows state a clone size, as once, few, many or a class for expanded clones.

J gene: TRBJ2-3
V gene: TRBV10-2
clone size: few
D gene: NA
CDR3 protein: CASYPQQGYSGDTQYF
CDR3 DNA: TGCGCCAGCTACCCCCAGCAGGGGTATAGCGGGGATACGCAGTATTTT

J gene: TRBJ1-1
V gene: TRBV19
clone size: few
D gene: NA
CDR3 protein: CASSITMNTEAFF
CDR3 DNA: TGTGCCAGTAGCATAACCATGAACACTGAAGCTTTCTTT

J gene: TRBJ1-2
V gene: TRBV5-6
clone size: NA
D gene: NA
CDR3 protein: CASSIRGVPTSNYGYTF
CDR3 DNA: TGTGCCAGCAGCATTCGGGGGGTCCCTACTTCTAACTATGGCTACACCTTC

J gene: TRBJ1-2
V gene: TRBV7-2
clone size: many
D gene: TRBD1
CDR3 protein: CASSRDRVNGYTF
CDR3 DNA: TGTGCCAGCAGCCGGGACAGGGTAAATGGCTACACCTTC

J gene: TRBJ1-5
V gene: TRBV12-3/TRBV12-4
clone size: few
D gene: NA
CDR3 protein: CASSFGPYGSNQPQHF
CDR3 DNA: TGTGCCAGCAGTTTTGGGCCATATGGGAGCAATCAGCCCCAGCATTTT

J gene: TRBJ1-5
V gene: TRBV28
clone size: few
D gene: TRBD1
CDR3 protein: CASKTGDYDQPQHF
CDR3 DNA: TGTGCCAGCAAGACAGGGGACTATGATCAGCCCCAGCATTTT

J gene: TRBJ1-3
V gene: TRBV18
clone size: once
D gene: NA
CDR3 protein: CASSPRRQADSGNTIYF
CDR3 DNA: TGTGCCAGCTCACCACGAAGACAGGCTGACTCTGGAAACACCATATATTTT

J gene: TRBJ2-7
V gene: TRBV6-2/TRBV6-3
clone size: few
D gene: TRBD1
CDR3 protein: CASSQPGQGMSEQYF
CDR3 DNA: TGTGCCAGCAGCCAGCCGGGACAGGGAATGAGCGAGCAGTACTTC

J gene: TRBJ2-1
V gene: TRBV20-1
clone size: few
D gene: NA
CDR3 protein: CSAINTGSPRQFF
CDR3 DNA: TGCAGTGCTATCAATACAGGCTCCCCCCGCCAGTTCTTC

J gene: TRBJ2-3
V gene: TRBV7-2
clone size: NA
D gene: NA
CDR3 protein: CASSLDSGGGSTDTQYF
CDR3 DNA: TGTGCCAGCAGCTTAGATTCAGGGGGGGGGAGCACAGATACGCAGTATTTT

J gene: TRBJ1-1
V gene: TRBV6-1
clone size: few
D gene: NA
CDR3 protein: CASSEHRNTEAFF
CDR3 DNA: TGTGCCAGCAGTGAACACAGGAACACTGAAGCTTTCTTT

J gene: TRBJ2-7
V gene: TRBV4-1
clone size: many
D gene: NA
CDR3 protein: CASSRGDEQYF
CDR3 DNA: TGCGCCAGCAGCAGGGGGGACGAGCAGTACTTC

J gene: TRBJ2-3
V gene: TRBV11-2
clone size: many
D gene: TRBD2
CDR3 protein: CASSLTSGSPTDTQYF
CDR3 DNA: TGTGCCAGCAGCCTGACTAGCGGGAGCCCCACAGATACGCAGTATTTT

J gene: TRBJ2-5
V gene: TRBV7-9
clone size: NA
D gene: NA
CDR3 protein: CASSWTGETQYF
CDR3 DNA: TGTGCCAGCAGCTGGACCGGAGAGACCCAGTACTTC

J gene: TRBJ2-7
V gene: TRBV7-2
clone size: NA
D gene: NA
CDR3 protein: CASSASVLTYEQYF
CDR3 DNA: TGTGCCAGCAGCGCCTCAGTGTTAACCTACGAGCAGTACTTC

J gene: TRBJ1-1
V gene: TRBV6-2/TRBV6-3
clone size: NA
D gene: TRBD1
CDR3 protein: CASSGMVRTGRTEAFF
CDR3 DNA: TGTGCCAGCAGCGGAATGGTGCGGACAGGGCGTACTGAAGCTTTCTTT

J gene: TRBJ2-5
V gene: TRBV2
clone size: NA
D gene: TRBD2
CDR3 protein: CASSEAINTRGLVRTQYF
CDR3 DNA: TGTGCCAGCAGTGAAGCAATAAACACGAGAGGACTAGTTAGGACCCAGTACTTC

J gene: TRBJ1-5
V gene: TRBV5-6
clone size: few
D gene: TRBD1
CDR3 protein: CASSTGQGQPQHF
CDR3 DNA: TGTGCCAGCAGCACGGGACAGGGACAGCCCCAGCATTTT

J gene: TRBJ1-1
V gene: TRBV6-1
clone size: NA
D gene: NA
CDR3 protein: CASRETGEAFF
CDR3 DNA: TGTGCCAGCAGGGAAACAGGTGAAGCTTTCTTT

J gene: TRBJ1-2
V gene: TRBV6-6
clone size: NA
D gene: NA
CDR3 protein: CASSYRAGYTF
CDR3 DNA: TGTGCCAGCAGTTACCGGGCCGGCTACACCTTC

J gene: TRBJ2-6
V gene: TRBV7-2
clone size: many
D gene: TRBD1
CDR3 protein: CASSTLPPGTGGVGANVLTF
CDR3 DNA: TGTGCCAGCAGCACGCTCCCTCCAGGGACAGGGGGGGTCGGGGCCAACGTCCTGACTTTC

J gene: TRBJ2-3
V gene: TRBV7-2
clone size: few
D gene: NA
CDR3 protein: CASSSGTTLGADTQYF
CDR3 DNA: TGTGCCAGCAGCTCCGGGACAACGCTTGGGGCAGATACGCAGTATTTT

J gene: TRBJ1-1
V gene: TRBV4-1
clone size: few
D gene: NA
CDR3 protein: CASSHGRPNTEAFF
CDR3 DNA: TGCGCCAGCAGCCATGGACGGCCTAACACTGAAGCTTTCTTT

J gene: TRBJ2-3
V gene: TRBV20-1
clone size: NA
D gene: NA
CDR3 protein: CSATRRRDSIADTQYF
CDR3 DNA: TGCAGTGCTACTAGGAGGAGGGACAGTATTGCAGATACGCAGTATTTT

J gene: TRBJ1-1
V gene: TRBV6-5
clone size: many
D gene: NA
CDR3 protein: CASSYDDTEAFF
CDR3 DNA: TGTGCCAGCAGTTACGATGACACTGAAGCTTTCTTT

J gene: TRBJ2-3
V gene: TRBV7-2
clone size: NA
D gene: TRBD2
CDR3 protein: CASSLGLAGGVSTDTQYF
CDR3 DNA: TGTGCCAGCAGCTTGGGACTAGCGGGGGGGGTGTCAACAGATACGCAGTATTTT

J gene: TRBJ2-5
V gene: TRBV18
clone size: NA
D gene: NA
CDR3 protein: CASSPPGESGETQYF
CDR3 DNA: TGTGCCAGCTCACCACCCGGAGAATCCGGGGAGACCCAGTACTTC

J gene: TRBJ1-5
V gene: TRBV28
clone size: many
D gene: NA
CDR3 protein: CASRKWTASNQPQHF
CDR3 DNA: TGTGCCAGCAGGAAATGGACGGCTAGCAATCAGCCCCAGCATTTT

J gene: TRBJ2-1
V gene: TRBV7-2
clone size: many
D gene: TRBD2
CDR3 protein: CASSLGGSGVSYNEQFF
CDR3 DNA: TGTGCCAGCAGCTTAGGAGGTAGCGGGGTGTCCTACAATGAGCAGTTCTTC

J gene: TRBJ2-7
V gene: TRBV28
clone size: NA
D gene: NA
CDR3 protein: CASSFPPGSYEQYF
CDR3 DNA: TGTGCCAGCAGTTTCCCGCCTGGCAGCTACGAGCAGTACTTC

J gene: TRBJ1-1
V gene: TRBV6-2/TRBV6-3
clone size: NA
D gene: NA
CDR3 protein: CASVKGGSTTEAFF
CDR3 DNA: TGTGCCAGCGTCAAGGGGGGGAGTACCACTGAAGCTTTCTTT

J gene: TRBJ2-3
V gene: TRBV9
clone size: NA
D gene: TRBD2
CDR3 protein: CASSSPTSGADSTDTQYF
CDR3 DNA: TGTGCCAGCAGCTCCCCGACTAGCGGGGCGGATAGCACAGATACGCAGTATTTT

J gene: TRBJ1-3
V gene: TRBV7-6
clone size: many
D gene: TRBD1
CDR3 protein: CASSTRTGGPGNTIYF
CDR3 DNA: TGTGCCAGCAGCACGCGGACAGGGGGCCCTGGAAACACCATATATTTT

J gene: TRBJ1-5
V gene: TRBV12-3/TRBV12-4
clone size: many
D gene: NA
CDR3 protein: CASSAGTLNQPQHF
CDR3 DNA: TGTGCCAGCAGTGCAGGGACACTAAATCAGCCCCAGCATTTT

J gene: TRBJ2-7
V gene: TRBV7-6
clone size: many
D gene: NA
CDR3 protein: CASSWGQGLYEQYF
CDR3 DNA: TGTGCCAGCAGCTGGGGTCAGGGTCTCTACGAGCAGTACTTC

J gene: TRBJ1-1
V gene: TRBV7-2
clone size: many
D gene: NA
CDR3 protein: CASSRDGHTEAFF
CDR3 DNA: TGTGCCAGCAGCCGGGACGGCCACACTGAAGCTTTCTTT

J gene: TRBJ1-3
V gene: TRBV7-8
clone size: many
D gene: NA
CDR3 protein: CASSTRDITGNTIYF
CDR3 DNA: TGTGCCAGCAGCACGAGGGACATTACTGGAAACACCATATATTTT

J gene: TRBJ2-1
V gene: TRBV20-1
clone size: NA
D gene: NA
CDR3 protein: CSASNLQGREPFF
CDR3 DNA: TGCAGTGCTAGCAACCTTCAGGGTCGTGAGCCGTTCTTC

J gene: TRBJ2-7
V gene: TRBV7-2
clone size: many
D gene: NA
CDR3 protein: CASSNPQATYEQYF
CDR3 DNA: TGTGCCAGCAGTAACCCACAGGCGACCTACGAGCAGTACTTC

J gene: TRBJ1-2
V gene: TRBV29-1
clone size: NA
D gene: NA
CDR3 protein: CSVGDRNYGYTF
CDR3 DNA: TGCAGCGTTGGCGACCGAAACTATGGCTACACCTTC

J gene: TRBJ1-2
V gene: TRBV6-2/TRBV6-3
clone size: NA
D gene: NA
CDR3 protein: CARSGARSGYTF
CDR3 DNA: TGTGCCCGCAGCGGGGCCCGCTCAGGCTACACCTTC

J gene: TRBJ2-7
V gene: TRBV20-1
clone size: few
D gene: NA
CDR3 protein: CSARDYRASYEQYF
CDR3 DNA: TGCAGTGCTAGAGATTATAGAGCCTCCTACGAGCAGTACTTC

J gene: TRBJ2-1
V gene: TRBV7-9
clone size: NA
D gene: TRBD1
CDR3 protein: CASSVEGAVRVANEQFF
CDR3 DNA: TGTGCCAGCAGCGTAGAGGGGGCAGTTCGGGTTGCGAATGAGCAGTTCTTC

J gene: TRBJ1-5
V gene: TRBV12-3/TRBV12-4
clone size: NA
D gene: TRBD1
CDR3 protein: CASSLGQGLPNQPQHF
CDR3 DNA: TGTGCCAGCAGTTTAGGACAGGGGCTCCCTAATCAGCCCCAGCATTTT